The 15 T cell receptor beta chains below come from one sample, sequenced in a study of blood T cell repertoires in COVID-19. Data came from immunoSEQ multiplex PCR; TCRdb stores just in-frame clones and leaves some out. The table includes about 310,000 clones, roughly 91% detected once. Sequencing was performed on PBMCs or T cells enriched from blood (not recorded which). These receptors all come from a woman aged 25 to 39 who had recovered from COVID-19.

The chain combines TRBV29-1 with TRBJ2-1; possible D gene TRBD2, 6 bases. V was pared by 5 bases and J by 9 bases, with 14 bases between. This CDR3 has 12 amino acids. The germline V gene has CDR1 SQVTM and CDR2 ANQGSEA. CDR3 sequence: CSVKEGLGEQFF. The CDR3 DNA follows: TGCAGCGTTAAGGAGGGGTTGGGTGAGCAGTTCTTC.

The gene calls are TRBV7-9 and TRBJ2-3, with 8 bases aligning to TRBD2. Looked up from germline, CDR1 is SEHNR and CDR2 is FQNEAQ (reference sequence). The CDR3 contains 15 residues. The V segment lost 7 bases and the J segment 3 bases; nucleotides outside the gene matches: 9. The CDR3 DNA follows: TGTGCCAGCACCCCCCGGGGGGGAGGAACAGATACGCAGTATTTT. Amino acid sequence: CASTPRGGGTDTQYF.

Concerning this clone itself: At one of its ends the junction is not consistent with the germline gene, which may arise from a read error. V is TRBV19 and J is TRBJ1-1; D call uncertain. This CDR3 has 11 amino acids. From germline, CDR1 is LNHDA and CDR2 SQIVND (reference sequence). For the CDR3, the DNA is TGTGCCAGTAATATACCGGGTTCAGCTTTCTTT. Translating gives CASNIPGSAFF.

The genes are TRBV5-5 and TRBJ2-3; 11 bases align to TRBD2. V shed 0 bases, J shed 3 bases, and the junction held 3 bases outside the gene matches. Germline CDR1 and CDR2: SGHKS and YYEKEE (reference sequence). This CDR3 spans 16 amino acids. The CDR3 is CASSLGSGRVTDTQYF. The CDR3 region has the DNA TGTGCCAGCAGCTTGGGTAGCGGGAGGGTGACAGATACGCAGTATTTT.

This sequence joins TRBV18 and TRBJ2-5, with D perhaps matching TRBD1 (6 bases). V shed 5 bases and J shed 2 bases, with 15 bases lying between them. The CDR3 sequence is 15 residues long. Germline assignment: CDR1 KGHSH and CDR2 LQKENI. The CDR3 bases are TGTGCCAGCTCATCACAACAGGGATCTCAAGAGACCCAGTACTTC. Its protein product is CASSSQQGSQETQYF.

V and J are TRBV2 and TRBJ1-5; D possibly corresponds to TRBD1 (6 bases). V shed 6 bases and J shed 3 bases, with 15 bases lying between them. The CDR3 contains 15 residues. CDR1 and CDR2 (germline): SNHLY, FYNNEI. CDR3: CASSDQGQSNQPQHF. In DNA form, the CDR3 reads TGTGCCAGCAGCGACCAGGGGCAGTCCAATCAGCCCCAGCATTTT.

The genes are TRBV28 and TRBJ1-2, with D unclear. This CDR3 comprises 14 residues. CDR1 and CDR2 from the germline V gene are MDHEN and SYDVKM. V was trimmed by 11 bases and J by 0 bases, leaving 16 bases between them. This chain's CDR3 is CASETQAANYGYTF. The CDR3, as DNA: TGTGCCTCAGAAACGCAGGCAGCTAACTATGGCTACACCTTC.

The CDR3 coding sequence is TGTGCCAGCAGCTCCGGACAGGGCTGGAACACTGAAGCTTTCTTT. It encodes CASSSGQGWNTEAFF. V gene TRBV7-9 combines with J gene TRBJ1-1; 8 bases fit TRBD1. Germline V gene sequence: CDR1 SEHNR, CDR2 FQNEAQ (reference sequence). The CDR3 runs to 15 residues. J lost 1 base, V lost 4 bases, and 5 bases had no gene match. The entire variable domain, with the rest obtained from reference TRBV7-9 and TRBJ1-1, is as follows: DTGVSQNPRHKITKRGQNVTFRCDPISEHNRLYWYRQTLGQGPEFLTYFQNEAQLEKSRLLSDRFSAERPKGSFSTLEIQRTEQGDSAMYLCASSSGQGWNTEAFFGQGTRLTVV.

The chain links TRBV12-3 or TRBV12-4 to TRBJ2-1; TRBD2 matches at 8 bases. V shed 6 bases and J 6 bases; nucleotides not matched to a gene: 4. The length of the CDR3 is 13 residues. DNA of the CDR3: TGTGCCAGCAGCTGGGGACTAGTCAATGAGCAGTTCTTC. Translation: CASSWGLVNEQFF.

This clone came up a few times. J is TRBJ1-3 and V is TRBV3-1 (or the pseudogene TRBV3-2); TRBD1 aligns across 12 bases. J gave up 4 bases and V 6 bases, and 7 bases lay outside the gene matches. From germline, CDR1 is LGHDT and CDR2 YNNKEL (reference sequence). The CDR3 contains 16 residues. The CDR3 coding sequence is TGTGCCAGCAGTTACCGGGACAGGGGGCGAGGAAACACCATATATTTT. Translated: CASSYRDRGRGNTIYF.

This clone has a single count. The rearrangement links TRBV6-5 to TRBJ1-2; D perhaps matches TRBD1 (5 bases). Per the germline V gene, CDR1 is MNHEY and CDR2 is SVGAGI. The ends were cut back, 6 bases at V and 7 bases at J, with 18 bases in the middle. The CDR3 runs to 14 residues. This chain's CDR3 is CASSILPGQGGYTF. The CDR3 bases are TGTGCCAGCAGCATACTCCCGGGTCAGGGTGGCTACACCTTC.

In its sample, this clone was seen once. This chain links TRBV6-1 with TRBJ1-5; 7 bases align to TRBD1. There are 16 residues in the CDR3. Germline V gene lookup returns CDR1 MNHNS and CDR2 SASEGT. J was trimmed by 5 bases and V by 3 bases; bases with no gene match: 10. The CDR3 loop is CASSDRSVTGDQPQHF. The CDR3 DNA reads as TGTGCCAGCAGTGATCGAAGTGTTACAGGGGATCAGCCCCAGCATTTT.

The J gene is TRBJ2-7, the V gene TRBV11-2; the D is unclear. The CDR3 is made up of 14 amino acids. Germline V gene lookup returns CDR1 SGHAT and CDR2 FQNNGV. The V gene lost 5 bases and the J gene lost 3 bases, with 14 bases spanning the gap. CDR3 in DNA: TGTGCCAGCAGCCCCCAATACGCGAACTACGAGCAGTACTTC. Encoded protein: CASSPQYANYEQYF.

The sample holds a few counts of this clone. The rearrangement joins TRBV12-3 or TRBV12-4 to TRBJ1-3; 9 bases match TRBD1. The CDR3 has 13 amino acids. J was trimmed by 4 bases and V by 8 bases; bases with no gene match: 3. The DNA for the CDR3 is TGTGCCAGCGGGACAGGGAACGGAAACACCATATATTTT. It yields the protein CASGTGNGNTIYF.

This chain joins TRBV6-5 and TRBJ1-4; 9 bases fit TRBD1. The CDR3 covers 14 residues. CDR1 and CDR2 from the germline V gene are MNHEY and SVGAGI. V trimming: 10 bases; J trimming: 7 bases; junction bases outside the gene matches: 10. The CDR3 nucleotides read TGTGCCACGGGGAGGACAGGGGAAAGTGAAAAACTGTTTTTT. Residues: CATGRTGESEKLFF.